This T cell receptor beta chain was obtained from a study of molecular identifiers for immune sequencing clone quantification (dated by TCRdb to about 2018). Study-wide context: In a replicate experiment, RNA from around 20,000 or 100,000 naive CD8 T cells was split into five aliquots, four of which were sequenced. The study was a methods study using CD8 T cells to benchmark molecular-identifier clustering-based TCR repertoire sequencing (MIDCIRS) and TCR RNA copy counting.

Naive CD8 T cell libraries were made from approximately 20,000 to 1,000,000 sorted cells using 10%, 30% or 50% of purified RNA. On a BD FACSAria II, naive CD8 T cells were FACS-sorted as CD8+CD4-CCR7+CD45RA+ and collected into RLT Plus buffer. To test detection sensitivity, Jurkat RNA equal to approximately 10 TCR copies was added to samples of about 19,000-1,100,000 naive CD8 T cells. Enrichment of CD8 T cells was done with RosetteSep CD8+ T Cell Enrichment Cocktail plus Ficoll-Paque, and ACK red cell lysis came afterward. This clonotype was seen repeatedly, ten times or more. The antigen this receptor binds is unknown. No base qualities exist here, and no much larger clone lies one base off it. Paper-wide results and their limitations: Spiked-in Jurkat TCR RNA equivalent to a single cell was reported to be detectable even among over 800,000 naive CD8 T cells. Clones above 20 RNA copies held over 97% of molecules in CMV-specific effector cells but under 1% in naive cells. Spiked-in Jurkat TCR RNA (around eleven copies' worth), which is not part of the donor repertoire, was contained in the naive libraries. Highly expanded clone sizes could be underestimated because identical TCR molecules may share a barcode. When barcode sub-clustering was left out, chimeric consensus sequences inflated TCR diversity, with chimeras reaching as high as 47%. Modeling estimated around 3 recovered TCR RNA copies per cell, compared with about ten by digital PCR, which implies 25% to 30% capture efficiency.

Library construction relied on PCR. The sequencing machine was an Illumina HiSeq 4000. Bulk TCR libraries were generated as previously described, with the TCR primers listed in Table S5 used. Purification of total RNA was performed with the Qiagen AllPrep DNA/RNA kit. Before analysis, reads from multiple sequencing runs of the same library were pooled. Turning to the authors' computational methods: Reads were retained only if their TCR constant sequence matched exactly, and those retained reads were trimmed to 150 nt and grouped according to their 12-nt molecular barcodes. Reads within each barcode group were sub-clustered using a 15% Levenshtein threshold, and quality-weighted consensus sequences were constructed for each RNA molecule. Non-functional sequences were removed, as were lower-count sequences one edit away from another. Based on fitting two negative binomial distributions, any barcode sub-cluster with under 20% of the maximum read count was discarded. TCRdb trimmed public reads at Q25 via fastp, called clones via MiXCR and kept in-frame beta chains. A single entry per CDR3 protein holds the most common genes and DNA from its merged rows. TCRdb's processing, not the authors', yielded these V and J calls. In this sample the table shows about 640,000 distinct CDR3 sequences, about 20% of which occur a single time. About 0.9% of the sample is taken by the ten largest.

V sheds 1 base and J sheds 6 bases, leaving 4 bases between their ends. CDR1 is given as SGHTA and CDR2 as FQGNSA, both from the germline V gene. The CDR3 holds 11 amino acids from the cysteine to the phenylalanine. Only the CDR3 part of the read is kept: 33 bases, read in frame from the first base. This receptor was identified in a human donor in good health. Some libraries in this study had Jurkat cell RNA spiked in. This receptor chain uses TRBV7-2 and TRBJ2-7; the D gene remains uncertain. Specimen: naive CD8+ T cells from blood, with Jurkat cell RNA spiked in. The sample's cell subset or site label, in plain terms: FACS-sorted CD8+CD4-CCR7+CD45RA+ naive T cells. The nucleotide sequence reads TGTGCCAGCAGCTTAGTCGCCGAGCAGTACTTC. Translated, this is CASSLVAEQYF.